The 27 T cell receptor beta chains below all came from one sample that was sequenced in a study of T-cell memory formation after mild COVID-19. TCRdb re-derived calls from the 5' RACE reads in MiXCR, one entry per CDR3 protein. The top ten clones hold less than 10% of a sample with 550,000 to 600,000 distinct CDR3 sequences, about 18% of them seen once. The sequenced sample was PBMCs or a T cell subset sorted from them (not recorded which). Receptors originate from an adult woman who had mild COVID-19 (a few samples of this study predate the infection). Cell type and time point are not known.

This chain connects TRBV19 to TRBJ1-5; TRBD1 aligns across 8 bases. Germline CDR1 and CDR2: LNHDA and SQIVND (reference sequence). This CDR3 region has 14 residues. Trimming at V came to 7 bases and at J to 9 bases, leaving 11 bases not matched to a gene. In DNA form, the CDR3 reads TGTGCCAGTACCCCCGGGACAGGACTTCGGCCCCAGCATTTT. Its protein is CASTPGTGLRPQHF.

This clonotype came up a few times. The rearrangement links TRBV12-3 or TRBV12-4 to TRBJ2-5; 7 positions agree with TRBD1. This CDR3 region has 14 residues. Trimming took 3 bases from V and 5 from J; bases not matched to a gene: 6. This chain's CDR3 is CASSFGAGGETQYF. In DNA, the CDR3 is TGTGCCAGCAGTTTTGGTGCAGGGGGTGAGACCCAGTACTTC.

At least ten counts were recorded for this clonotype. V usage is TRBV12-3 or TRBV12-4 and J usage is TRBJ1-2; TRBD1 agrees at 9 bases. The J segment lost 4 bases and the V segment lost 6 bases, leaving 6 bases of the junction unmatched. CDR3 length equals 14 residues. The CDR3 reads CASRLQGATYGYTF. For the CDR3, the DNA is TGTGCCAGCAGGTTACAGGGGGCGACCTATGGCTACACCTTC.

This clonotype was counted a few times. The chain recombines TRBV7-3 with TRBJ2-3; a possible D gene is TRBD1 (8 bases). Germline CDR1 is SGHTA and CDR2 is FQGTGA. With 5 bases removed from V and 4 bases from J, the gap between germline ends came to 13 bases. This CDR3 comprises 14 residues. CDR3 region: CASSTTGGADTQYF. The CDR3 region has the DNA TGTGCCAGCAGCACTACAGGGGGGGCAGATACGCAGTATTTT.

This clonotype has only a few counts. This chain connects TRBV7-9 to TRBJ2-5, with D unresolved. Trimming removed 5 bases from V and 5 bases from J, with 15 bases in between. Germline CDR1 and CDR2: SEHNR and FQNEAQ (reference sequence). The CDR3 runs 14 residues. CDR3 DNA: TGTGCCAGCAGCCCTCCCTTACCTGGGGAGACCCAGTACTTC. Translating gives CASSPPLPGETQYF.

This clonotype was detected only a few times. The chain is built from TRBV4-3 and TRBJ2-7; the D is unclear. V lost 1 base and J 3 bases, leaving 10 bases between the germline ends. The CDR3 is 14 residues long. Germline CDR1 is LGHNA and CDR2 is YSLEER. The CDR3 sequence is CASSQGDGYYEQYF. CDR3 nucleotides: TGCGCCAGCAGCCAAGGTGACGGATACTACGAGCAGTACTTC.

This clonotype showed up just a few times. The CDR3 loop is CSASHYNEQFF. The CDR3 DNA sequence: TGCAGTGCTAGCCATTACAATGAGCAGTTCTTC. The chain has TRBV20-1 and TRBJ2-1; D unresolved. CDR1 is DFQATT, CDR2 SNEGSKA, per germline (reference sequence). The CDR3 loop spans 11 amino acids. Trimming removed 3 bases from V and 4 bases from J, with 4 bases in between.

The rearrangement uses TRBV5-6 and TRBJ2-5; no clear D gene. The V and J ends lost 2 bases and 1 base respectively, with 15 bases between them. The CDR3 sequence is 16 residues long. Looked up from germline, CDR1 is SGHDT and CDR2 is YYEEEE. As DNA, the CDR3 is TGTGCCAGCAGCTTCGCCCCGGCCGGGTCCCAAGAGACCCAGTACTTC. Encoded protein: CASSFAPAGSQETQYF.

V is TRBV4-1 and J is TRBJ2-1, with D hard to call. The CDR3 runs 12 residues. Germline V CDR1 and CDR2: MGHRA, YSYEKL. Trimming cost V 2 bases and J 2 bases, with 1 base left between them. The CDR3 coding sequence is TGCGCCAGCAGCCAACCCTACAATGAGCAGTTCTTC. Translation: CASSQPYNEQFF.

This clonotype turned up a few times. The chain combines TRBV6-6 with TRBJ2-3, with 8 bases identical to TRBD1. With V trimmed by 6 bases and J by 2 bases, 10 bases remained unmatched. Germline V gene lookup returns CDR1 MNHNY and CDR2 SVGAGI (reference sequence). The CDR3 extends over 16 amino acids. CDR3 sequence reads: CASSRNRGSTTDTQYF. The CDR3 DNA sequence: TGTGCCAGCAGCCGCAACAGGGGGTCTACCACAGATACGCAGTATTTT.

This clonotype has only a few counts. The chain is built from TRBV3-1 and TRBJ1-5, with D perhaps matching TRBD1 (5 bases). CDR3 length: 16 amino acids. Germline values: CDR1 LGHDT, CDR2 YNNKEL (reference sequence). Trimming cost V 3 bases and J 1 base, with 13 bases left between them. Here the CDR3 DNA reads TGTGCCAGCAGCCATTCGCAGGGCAGGAGCAATCAGCCCCAGCATTTT. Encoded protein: CASSHSQGRSNQPQHF.

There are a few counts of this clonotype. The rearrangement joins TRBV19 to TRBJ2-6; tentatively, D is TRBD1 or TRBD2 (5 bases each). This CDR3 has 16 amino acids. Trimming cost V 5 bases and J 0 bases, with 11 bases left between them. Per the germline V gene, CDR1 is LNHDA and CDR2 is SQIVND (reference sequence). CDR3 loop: CASSPLRGSGANVLTF. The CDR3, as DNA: TGTGCCAGTAGTCCCCTGAGGGGCTCTGGGGCCAACGTCCTGACTTTC. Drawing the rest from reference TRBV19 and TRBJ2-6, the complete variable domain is DGGITQSPKYLFRKEGQNVTLSCEQNLNHDAMYWYRQDPGQGLRLIYYSQIVNDFQKGDIAEGYSVSREKKESFPLTVTSAQKNPTAFYLCASSPLRGSGANVLTFGAGSRLTVL.

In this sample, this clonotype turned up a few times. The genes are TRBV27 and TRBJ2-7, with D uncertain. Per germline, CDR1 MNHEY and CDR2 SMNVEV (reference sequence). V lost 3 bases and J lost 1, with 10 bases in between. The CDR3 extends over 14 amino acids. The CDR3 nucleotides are TGTGCCAGCAGTTTGAACGGAATTTCCTACGAGCAGTACTTC. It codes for CASSLNGISYEQYF.

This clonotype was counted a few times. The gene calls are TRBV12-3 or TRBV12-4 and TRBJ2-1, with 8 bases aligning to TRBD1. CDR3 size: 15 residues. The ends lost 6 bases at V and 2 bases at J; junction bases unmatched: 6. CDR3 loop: CASRHRDRPYNEQFF. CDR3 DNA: TGTGCCAGCAGACACCGGGACAGGCCCTACAATGAGCAGTTCTTC.

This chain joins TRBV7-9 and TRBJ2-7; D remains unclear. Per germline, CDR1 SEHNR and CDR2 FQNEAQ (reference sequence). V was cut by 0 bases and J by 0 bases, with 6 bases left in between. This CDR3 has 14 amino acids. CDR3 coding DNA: TGTGCCAGCAGCTTAGCAGGGATCTCCTACGAGCAGTACTTC. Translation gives CASSLAGISYEQYF.

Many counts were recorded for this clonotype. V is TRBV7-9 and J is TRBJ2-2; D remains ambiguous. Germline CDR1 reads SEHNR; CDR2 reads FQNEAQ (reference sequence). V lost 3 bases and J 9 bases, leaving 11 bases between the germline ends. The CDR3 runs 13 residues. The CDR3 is CASSLGAQRELFF. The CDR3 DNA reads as TGTGCCAGCAGCTTGGGCGCTCAGAGGGAGCTGTTTTTT.

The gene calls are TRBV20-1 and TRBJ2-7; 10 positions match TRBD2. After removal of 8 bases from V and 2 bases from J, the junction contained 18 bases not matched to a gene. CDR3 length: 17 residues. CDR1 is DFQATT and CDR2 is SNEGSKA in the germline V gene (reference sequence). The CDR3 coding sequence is TGCAGTTCCCTCGTCCTAGCGGGAGAAAGGACCACCTACGAGCAGTACTTC. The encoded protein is CSSLVLAGERTTYEQYF.

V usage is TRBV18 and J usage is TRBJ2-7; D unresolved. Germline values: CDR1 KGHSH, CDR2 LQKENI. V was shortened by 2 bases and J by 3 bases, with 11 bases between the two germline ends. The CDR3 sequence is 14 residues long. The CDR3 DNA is TGTGCCAGCTCACCAAGGGCCATGATCTACGAGCAGTACTTC. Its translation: CASSPRAMIYEQYF.

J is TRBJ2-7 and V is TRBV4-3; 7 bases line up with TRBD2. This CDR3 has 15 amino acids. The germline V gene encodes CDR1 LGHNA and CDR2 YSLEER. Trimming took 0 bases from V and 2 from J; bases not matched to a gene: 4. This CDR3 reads CASSQDLAATYEQYF. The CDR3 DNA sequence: TGCGCCAGCAGCCAAGATCTAGCGGCAACCTACGAGCAGTACTTC.

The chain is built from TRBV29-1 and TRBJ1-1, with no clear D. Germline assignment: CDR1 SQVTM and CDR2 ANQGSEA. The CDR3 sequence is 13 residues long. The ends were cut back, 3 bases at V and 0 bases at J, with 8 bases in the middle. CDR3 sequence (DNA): TGCAGCGTTGATTGGGGAGTGAACACTGAAGCTTTCTTT. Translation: CSVDWGVNTEAFF.

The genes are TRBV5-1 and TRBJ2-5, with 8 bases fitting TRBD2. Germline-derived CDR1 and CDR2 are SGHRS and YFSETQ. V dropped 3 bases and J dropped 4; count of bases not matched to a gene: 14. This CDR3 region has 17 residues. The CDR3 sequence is CASSYGTRPSGRETQYF. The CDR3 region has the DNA TGCGCCAGCAGCTACGGGACTAGACCCTCGGGGCGAGAGACCCAGTACTTC.

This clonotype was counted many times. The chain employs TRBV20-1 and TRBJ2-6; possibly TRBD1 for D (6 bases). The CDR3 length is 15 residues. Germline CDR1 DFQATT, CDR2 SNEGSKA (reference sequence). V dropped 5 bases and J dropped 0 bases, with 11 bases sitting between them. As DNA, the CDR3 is TGCAGTGCTTCCTCACAGGGCTCTGGGGCCAACGTCCTGACTTTC. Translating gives CSASSQGSGANVLTF.

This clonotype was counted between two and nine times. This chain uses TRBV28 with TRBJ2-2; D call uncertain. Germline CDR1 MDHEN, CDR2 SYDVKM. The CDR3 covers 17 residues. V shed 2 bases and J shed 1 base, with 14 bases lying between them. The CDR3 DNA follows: TGTGCCAGCAGTTTAGTCCGCCGGGCAGGGAACACCGGGGAGCTGTTTTTT. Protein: CASSLVRRAGNTGELFF. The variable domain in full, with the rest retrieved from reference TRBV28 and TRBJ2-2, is DVKVTQSSRYLVKRTGEKVFLECVQDMDHENMFWYRQDPGLGLRLIYFSYDVKMKEKGDIPEGYSVSREKKERFSLILESASTNQTSMYLCASSLVRRAGNTGELFFGEGSRLTVL.

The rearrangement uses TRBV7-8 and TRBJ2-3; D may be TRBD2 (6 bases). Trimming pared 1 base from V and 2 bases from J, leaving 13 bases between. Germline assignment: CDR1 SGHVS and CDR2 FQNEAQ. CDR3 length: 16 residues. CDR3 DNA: TGTGCCAGCAGCTTAGTTGCGGGGCTAGACACAGATACGCAGTATTTT. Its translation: CASSLVAGLDTDTQYF.

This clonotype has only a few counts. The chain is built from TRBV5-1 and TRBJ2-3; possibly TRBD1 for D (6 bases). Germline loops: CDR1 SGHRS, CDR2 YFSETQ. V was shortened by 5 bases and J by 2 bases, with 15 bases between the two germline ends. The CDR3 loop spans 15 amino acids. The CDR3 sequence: CASSPGTPNTDTQYF. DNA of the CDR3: TGCGCCAGCAGTCCCGGGACACCCAACACAGATACGCAGTATTTT.

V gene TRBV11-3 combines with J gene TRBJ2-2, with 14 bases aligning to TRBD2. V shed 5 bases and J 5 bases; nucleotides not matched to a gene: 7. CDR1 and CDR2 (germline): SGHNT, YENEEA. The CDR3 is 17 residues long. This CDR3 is CASSQTSGRAWTGELFF. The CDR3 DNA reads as TGTGCCAGCAGCCAGACTAGCGGGAGGGCCTGGACCGGGGAGCTGTTTTTT.

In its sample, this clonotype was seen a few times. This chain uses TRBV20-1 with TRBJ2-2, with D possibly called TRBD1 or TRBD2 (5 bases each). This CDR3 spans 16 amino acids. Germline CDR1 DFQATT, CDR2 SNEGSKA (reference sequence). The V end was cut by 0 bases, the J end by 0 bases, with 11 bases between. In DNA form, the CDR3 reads TGCAGTGCTAGAGATCAGCGGACACCGAACACCGGGGAGCTGTTTTTT. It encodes CSARDQRTPNTGELFF.